A selection of T cell receptor beta chains follows, all from one sample in a study of cytomegalovirus exposure and HLA in healthy donors. Libraries were prepared by immunoSEQ multiplex PCR; TCRdb keeps only in-frame clonotypes and omits some of them. The sample has 150,000 to 200,000 clones, 80% to 90% seen once. The specimen sequenced was PBMCs. These receptors were obtained from a young woman in good health and CMV-seronegative. Each CDR3 is given with its conserved first and last residue. The D gene is left open where the match is weak. Rows give clone size only sometimes, using once, few, many, or a class for an expanded clone.

V gene: TRBV25-1
clone size: few
J gene: TRBJ2-7
D gene: NA
CDR3 DNA: TGTGCCAGCAGTGTGACTGCAGCCTACGAGCAGTACTTC
CDR3 protein: CASSVTAAYEQYF

V gene: TRBV7-2
clone size: NA
J gene: TRBJ1-6
D gene: NA
CDR3 DNA: TGTGCCAGCAGCGTTACAGGACACCACGGGAATTCACCCCTCCACTTT
CDR3 protein: CASSVTGHHGNSPLHF

V gene: TRBV5-1
clone size: NA
J gene: TRBJ1-1
D gene: TRBD1
CDR3 DNA: TGCGCCAGCACAGCAGGGGGCGAGTTGAACACTGAAGCTTTCTTT
CDR3 protein: CASTAGGELNTEAFF

V gene: TRBV6-5
clone size: NA
J gene: TRBJ1-1
D gene: NA
CDR3 DNA: TGTGCCAGCAATCTCCGAGAGAACACTGAAGCTTTCTTT
CDR3 protein: CASNLRENTEAFF

V gene: TRBV15
clone size: NA
J gene: TRBJ1-5
D gene: NA
CDR3 DNA: TGTGCCACCAGCCCACACGCTGATAGGAGGACGCATCAGCCCCAGCATTTT
CDR3 protein: CATSPHADRRTHQPQHF

V gene: TRBV27
clone size: NA
J gene: TRBJ1-1
D gene: TRBD1
CDR3 DNA: TGTGCCAGCAGTAGAACAGGGGCCACTGAAGCTTTCTTT
CDR3 protein: CASSRTGATEAFF

V gene: TRBV5-6
clone size: NA
J gene: TRBJ1-1
D gene: NA
CDR3 DNA: TGTGCCAGCAGCTTGGTACGGTCCGGGGAAAGTGAAGCTTTCTTT
CDR3 protein: CASSLVRSGESEAFF

V gene: TRBV5-6
clone size: few
J gene: TRBJ2-3
D gene: NA
CDR3 DNA: TGTGCCAGCAGCCCGGGAGCAGGGGGGTCAGGTACGCAGTATTTT
CDR3 protein: CASSPGAGGSGTQYF

V gene: TRBV2
clone size: once
J gene: TRBJ2-2
D gene: NA
CDR3 DNA: TGTGCCAGCAATGAACAGGGGAACACCGGGGAGCTGTTTTTT
CDR3 protein: CASNEQGNTGELFF

V gene: TRBV18
clone size: NA
J gene: TRBJ2-1
D gene: TRBD1
CDR3 DNA: TGTGCCAGCGCGACAGGGGAATACAATGAGCAGTTCTTC
CDR3 protein: CASATGEYNEQFF

V gene: TRBV5-7
clone size: NA
J gene: TRBJ2-7
D gene: TRBD1
CDR3 DNA: TGTGCCAGCAGCGGACAGCAGGGGGACGGGACCTACGAGCAGTACTTC
CDR3 protein: CASSGQQGDGTYEQYF

V gene: TRBV29-1
clone size: NA
J gene: TRBJ2-5
D gene: NA
CDR3 DNA: TGCAGCGTGGGATCAGGGGAAGAGACCCAGTACTTC
CDR3 protein: CSVGSGEETQYF

V gene: TRBV5-1
clone size: NA
J gene: TRBJ1-1
D gene: NA
CDR3 DNA: TGCGCCAGCCGTACGGAGGGGACCACTGAAGCTTTCTTT
CDR3 protein: CASRTEGTTEAFF

V gene: TRBV4-3
clone size: NA
J gene: TRBJ1-2
D gene: NA
CDR3 DNA: TGCGCCAGCAGCCTAGAGACAGGTTCGGGGTATGGCTACACCTTC
CDR3 protein: CASSLETGSGYGYTF

V gene: TRBV4-1
clone size: NA
J gene: TRBJ2-3
D gene: NA
CDR3 DNA: TGCGCCAGCAGCCTACGCAGCGGAACCACAGATACGCAGTATTTT
CDR3 protein: CASSLRSGTTDTQYF

V gene: TRBV27
clone size: NA
J gene: TRBJ1-2
D gene: NA
CDR3 DNA: TGTGCCAGCAGTTTAAACACTAACTATGGCTACACCTTC
CDR3 protein: CASSLNTNYGYTF

V gene: TRBV2
clone size: NA
J gene: TRBJ1-1
D gene: NA
CDR3 DNA: TGTGCCAGCAGTGAGCCCAGGGTATATTATGCCACTGAAGCTTTCTTT
CDR3 protein: CASSEPRVYYATEAFF

V gene: TRBV10-1
clone size: NA
J gene: TRBJ2-3
D gene: TRBD2
CDR3 DNA: TGCGCCAGCAGTGATAGCGGGGTCACAGATACGCAGTATTTT
CDR3 protein: CASSDSGVTDTQYF

V gene: TRBV13
clone size: NA
J gene: TRBJ2-3
D gene: NA
CDR3 DNA: TGTGCCAGCAGGGGCAGGGAAGTTCCAGATACGCAGTATTTT
CDR3 protein: CASRGREVPDTQYF

V gene: TRBV2
clone size: NA
J gene: TRBJ2-5
D gene: NA
CDR3 DNA: TGTGCCAGCAGTGCCGAGAAGACCCAGTACTTC
CDR3 protein: CASSAEKTQYF

V gene: TRBV5-1
clone size: NA
J gene: TRBJ1-4
D gene: NA
CDR3 DNA: TGCGCCAGCAGCTTGGGGGACTGGTTGGATGAAAAACTGTTTTTT
CDR3 protein: CASSLGDWLDEKLFF

V gene: TRBV25-1
clone size: few
J gene: TRBJ1-2
D gene: TRBD1
CDR3 DNA: TGTGCCAGCAGAGACAGGGGCTATGGCTACACCTTC
CDR3 protein: CASRDRGYGYTF

V gene: TRBV11-2
clone size: NA
J gene: TRBJ1-2
D gene: NA
CDR3 DNA: TGTGCCAGCAGCCCCCCGGGAAACTCCTATGGCTACACCTTC
CDR3 protein: CASSPPGNSYGYTF

V gene: TRBV2
clone size: NA
J gene: TRBJ2-7
D gene: TRBD1
CDR3 DNA: TGTGCCAGCAGTGAAGAAGGACAGGGGACCTACGAGCAGTACTTC
CDR3 protein: CASSEEGQGTYEQYF

V gene: TRBV18
clone size: NA
J gene: TRBJ2-7
D gene: NA
CDR3 DNA: TGTGCCAGCTCACCACAAAACCCGCAAGAGACCTACGAGCAGTACTTC
CDR3 protein: CASSPQNPQETYEQYF

V gene: TRBV5-1
clone size: NA
J gene: TRBJ1-2
D gene: NA
CDR3 DNA: TGCGCCAGCAGCTTGAAAGTTTCGGCACTACCCGGTAAGGGCTACACCTTC
CDR3 protein: CASSLKVSALPGKGYTF

V gene: TRBV6-6
clone size: NA
J gene: TRBJ1-4
D gene: NA
CDR3 DNA: TGTGCCAGCAGTTACAGGGACTACGAAAAACTGTTTTTT
CDR3 protein: CASSYRDYEKLFF

V gene: TRBV18
clone size: once
J gene: TRBJ2-1
D gene: TRBD1
CDR3 DNA: TGTGCCAGCTCACCCCGGGACAGGGACCACAATGAGCAGTTCTTC
CDR3 protein: CASSPRDRDHNEQFF

V gene: TRBV27
clone size: NA
J gene: TRBJ2-7
D gene: TRBD1
CDR3 DNA: TGTGCCAGCAGTTCAGGGGGCGCGTACGAGCAGTACTTC
CDR3 protein: CASSSGGAYEQYF

V gene: TRBV27
clone size: NA
J gene: TRBJ2-7
D gene: NA
CDR3 DNA: TGTGCCAGCAGTTTGGGTGGGGGGGCTTACGAGCAGTACTTC
CDR3 protein: CASSLGGGAYEQYF

V gene: TRBV7-9
clone size: NA
J gene: TRBJ1-1
D gene: TRBD1
CDR3 DNA: TGTGCCAGCAGTGGTGGGACAGGGGACAACACTGAAGCTTTCTTT
CDR3 protein: CASSGGTGDNTEAFF

V gene: TRBV5-1
clone size: NA
J gene: TRBJ2-3
D gene: TRBD1
CDR3 DNA: TGCGCCAGCAGTAGGACAGGGGCGCTGGATACGCAGTATTTT
CDR3 protein: CASSRTGALDTQYF

V gene: TRBV15
clone size: NA
J gene: TRBJ2-6
D gene: TRBD1
CDR3 DNA: TGTGCCACCAGCGTAACACAGGGGACCGGGGCCAACGTCCTGACTTTC
CDR3 protein: CATSVTQGTGANVLTF

V gene: TRBV11-2
clone size: NA
J gene: TRBJ1-2
D gene: TRBD1
CDR3 DNA: TGTGCCAGCAGCTCCGACAGGGCCTATGGCTACACCTTC
CDR3 protein: CASSSDRAYGYTF

V gene: TRBV6-5
clone size: NA
J gene: TRBJ1-1
D gene: NA
CDR3 DNA: TGTGCCAGCAGTTACTCGATGGCCAACACTGAAGCTTTCTTT
CDR3 protein: CASSYSMANTEAFF

V gene: TRBV2
clone size: NA
J gene: TRBJ1-5
D gene: NA
CDR3 DNA: TGTGCCAGCAGTCCCCCGTATAGCAATCAGCCCCAGCATTTT
CDR3 protein: CASSPPYSNQPQHF

V gene: TRBV6-1
clone size: NA
J gene: TRBJ2-2
D gene: TRBD1
CDR3 DNA: TGTGCCAGCAGTGAAGCGACAGGGGGCACCGGGGAGCTGTTTTTT
CDR3 protein: CASSEATGGTGELFF

V gene: TRBV5-5
clone size: NA
J gene: TRBJ1-1
D gene: TRBD1
CDR3 DNA: TGTGCCAGCAGCTTGGTTACAGGGGCGAACACTGAAGCTTTCTTT
CDR3 protein: CASSLVTGANTEAFF

V gene: TRBV9
clone size: NA
J gene: TRBJ2-7
D gene: NA
CDR3 DNA: TGTGCCAGCAGCGTTGGTGGTTCACAAATTTACGAGCAGTACTTC
CDR3 protein: CASSVGGSQIYEQYF

V gene: TRBV6-4
clone size: NA
J gene: TRBJ2-3
D gene: TRBD1
CDR3 DNA: TGTGCCAGCAGTAGACAGGGTAGCACAGATACGCAGTATTTT
CDR3 protein: CASSRQGSTDTQYF

V gene: TRBV7-9
clone size: NA
J gene: TRBJ1-3
D gene: NA
CDR3 DNA: TGTGCCAGCAGCTTCGGGGAAGGGTCTGGAAACACCATATATTTT
CDR3 protein: CASSFGEGSGNTIYF

V gene: TRBV5-1
clone size: NA
J gene: TRBJ2-7
D gene: NA
CDR3 DNA: TGCGCCAGCAGCCTGCAGGGGCAGGGTTACGAGCAGTACTTC
CDR3 protein: CASSLQGQGYEQYF

V gene: TRBV6-5
clone size: NA
J gene: TRBJ1-1
D gene: TRBD1
CDR3 DNA: TGTGCCAGCAGTTACCAATTACAGGGGGGAACTGAAGCTTTCTTT
CDR3 protein: CASSYQLQGGTEAFF

V gene: TRBV6-5
clone size: NA
J gene: TRBJ1-2
D gene: NA
CDR3 DNA: TGTGCCAGCCGACGGGCAGGGAGGGGCTATGGCTACACCTTC
CDR3 protein: CASRRAGRGYGYTF